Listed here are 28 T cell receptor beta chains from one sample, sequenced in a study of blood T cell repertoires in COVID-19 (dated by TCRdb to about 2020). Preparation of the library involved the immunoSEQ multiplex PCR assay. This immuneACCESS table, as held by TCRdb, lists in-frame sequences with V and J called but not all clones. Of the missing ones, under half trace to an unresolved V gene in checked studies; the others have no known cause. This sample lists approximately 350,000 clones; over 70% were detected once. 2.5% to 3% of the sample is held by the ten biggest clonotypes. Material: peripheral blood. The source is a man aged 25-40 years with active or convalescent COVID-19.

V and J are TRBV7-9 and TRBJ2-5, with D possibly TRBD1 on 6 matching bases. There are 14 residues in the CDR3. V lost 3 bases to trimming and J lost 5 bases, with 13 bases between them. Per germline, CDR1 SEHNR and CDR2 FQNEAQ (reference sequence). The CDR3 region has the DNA TGTGCCAGCAGCTTTGGGGGCTCTAGGGAGACCCAGTACTTC. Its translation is CASSFGGSRETQYF.

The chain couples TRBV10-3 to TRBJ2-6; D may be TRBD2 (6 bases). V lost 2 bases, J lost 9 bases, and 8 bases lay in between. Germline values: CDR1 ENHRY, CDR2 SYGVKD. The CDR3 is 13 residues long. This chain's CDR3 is CAISEPGVNVLTF. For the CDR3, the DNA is TGTGCCATCAGTGAGCCGGGAGTCAACGTCCTGACTTTC.

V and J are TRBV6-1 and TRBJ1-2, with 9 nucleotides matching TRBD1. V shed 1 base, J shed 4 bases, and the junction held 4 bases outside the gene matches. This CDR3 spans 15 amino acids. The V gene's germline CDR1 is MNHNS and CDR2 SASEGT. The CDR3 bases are TGTGCCAGCAGTGAAGGAGGGACAGGGACCTATGGCTACACCTTC. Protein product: CASSEGGTGTYGYTF.

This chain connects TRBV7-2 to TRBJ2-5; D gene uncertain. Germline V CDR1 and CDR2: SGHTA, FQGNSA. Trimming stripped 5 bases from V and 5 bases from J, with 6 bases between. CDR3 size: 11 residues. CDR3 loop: CASSPSETQYF. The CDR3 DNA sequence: TGTGCCAGCAGCCCTTCCGAGACCCAGTACTTC.

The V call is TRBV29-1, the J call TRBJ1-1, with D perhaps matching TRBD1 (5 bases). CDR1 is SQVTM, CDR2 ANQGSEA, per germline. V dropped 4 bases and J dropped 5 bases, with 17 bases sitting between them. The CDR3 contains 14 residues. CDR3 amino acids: CSVGGAGLGTEAFF. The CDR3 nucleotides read TGCAGCGTTGGCGGTGCAGGGCTAGGGACTGAAGCTTTCTTT.

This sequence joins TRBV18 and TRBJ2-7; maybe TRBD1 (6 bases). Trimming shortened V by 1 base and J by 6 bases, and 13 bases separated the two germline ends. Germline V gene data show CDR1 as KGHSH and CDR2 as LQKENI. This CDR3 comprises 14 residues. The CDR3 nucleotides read TGTGCCAGCTCACCACTAGGGGGTGGGATCGAGCAGTACTTC. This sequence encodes CASSPLGGGIEQYF. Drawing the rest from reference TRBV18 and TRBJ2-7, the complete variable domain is NAGVMQNPRHLVRRRGQEARLRCSPMKGHSHVYWYRQLPEEGLKFMVYLQKENIIDESGMPKERFSAEFPKEGPSILRIQQVVRGDSAAYFCASSPLGGGIEQYFGPGTRLTVT.

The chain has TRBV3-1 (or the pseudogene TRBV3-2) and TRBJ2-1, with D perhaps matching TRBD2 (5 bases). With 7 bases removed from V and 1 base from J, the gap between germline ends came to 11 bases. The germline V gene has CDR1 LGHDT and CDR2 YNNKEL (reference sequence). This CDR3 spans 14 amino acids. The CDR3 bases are TGTGCCAGCAACCAGAGGGCGTCCTACAATGAGCAGTTCTTC. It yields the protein CASNQRASYNEQFF.

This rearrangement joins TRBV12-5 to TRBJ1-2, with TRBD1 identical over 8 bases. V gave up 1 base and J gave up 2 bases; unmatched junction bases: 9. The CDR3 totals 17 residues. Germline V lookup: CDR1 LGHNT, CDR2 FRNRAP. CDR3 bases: TGTGCTAGTGGTTTGGGAAGAGGACAGGGATCGAACTATGGCTACACCTTC. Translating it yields CASGLGRGQGSNYGYTF. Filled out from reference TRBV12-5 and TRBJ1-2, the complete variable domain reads DARVTQTPRHKVTEMGQEVTMRCQPILGHNTVFWYRQTMMQGLELLAYFRNRAPLDDSGMPKDRFSAEMPDATLATLKIQPSEPRDSAVYFCASGLGRGQGSNYGYTFGSGTRLTVV.

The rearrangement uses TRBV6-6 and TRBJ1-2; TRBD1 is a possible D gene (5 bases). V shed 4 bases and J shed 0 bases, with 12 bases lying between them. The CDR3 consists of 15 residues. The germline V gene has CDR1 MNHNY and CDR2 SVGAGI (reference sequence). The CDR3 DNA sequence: TGTGCCAGCAGTTTAATTCAGGGCGCTAACTATGGCTACACCTTC. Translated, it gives CASSLIQGANYGYTF.

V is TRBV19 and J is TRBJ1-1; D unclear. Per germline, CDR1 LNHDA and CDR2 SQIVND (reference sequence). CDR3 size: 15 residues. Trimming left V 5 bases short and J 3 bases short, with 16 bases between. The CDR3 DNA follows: TGTGCCAGTAGTCCCCTGGGGAGGCCGGACACTGAAGCTTTCTTT. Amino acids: CASSPLGRPDTEAFF.

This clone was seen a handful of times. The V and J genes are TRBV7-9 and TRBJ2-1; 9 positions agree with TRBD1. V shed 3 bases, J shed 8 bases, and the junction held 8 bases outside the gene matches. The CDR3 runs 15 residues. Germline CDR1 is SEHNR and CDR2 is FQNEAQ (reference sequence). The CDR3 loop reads CASSFMGQGSDEQFF. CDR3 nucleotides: TGTGCCAGCAGCTTTATGGGACAGGGTTCCGATGAGCAGTTCTTC. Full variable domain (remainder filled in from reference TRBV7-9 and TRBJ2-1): DTGVSQNPRHKITKRGQNVTFRCDPISEHNRLYWYRQTLGQGPEFLTYFQNEAQLEKSRLLSDRFSAERPKGSFSTLEIQRTEQGDSAMYLCASSFMGQGSDEQFFGPGTRLTVL.

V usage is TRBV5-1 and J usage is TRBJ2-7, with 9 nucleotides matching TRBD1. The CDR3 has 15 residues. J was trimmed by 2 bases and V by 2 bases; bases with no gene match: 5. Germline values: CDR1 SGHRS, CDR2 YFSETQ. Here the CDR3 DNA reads TGCGCCAGCAGCTTCCTGGACAGGGGCGCCTACGAGCAGTACTTC. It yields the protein CASSFLDRGAYEQYF.

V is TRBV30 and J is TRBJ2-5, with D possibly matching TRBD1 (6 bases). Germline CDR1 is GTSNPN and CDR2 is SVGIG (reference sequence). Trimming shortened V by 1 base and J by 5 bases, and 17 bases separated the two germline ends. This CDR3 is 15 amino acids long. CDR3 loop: CAWSAKQGNRETQYF. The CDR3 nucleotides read TGTGCCTGGAGTGCTAAACAGGGTAATAGGGAGACCCAGTACTTC.

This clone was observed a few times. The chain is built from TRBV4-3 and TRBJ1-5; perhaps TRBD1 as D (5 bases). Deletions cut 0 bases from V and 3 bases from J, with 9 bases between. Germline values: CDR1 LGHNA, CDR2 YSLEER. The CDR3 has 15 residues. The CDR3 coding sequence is TGCGCCAGCAGCCAAGATTCCAGGGACAATCAGCCCCAGCATTTT. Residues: CASSQDSRDNQPQHF.

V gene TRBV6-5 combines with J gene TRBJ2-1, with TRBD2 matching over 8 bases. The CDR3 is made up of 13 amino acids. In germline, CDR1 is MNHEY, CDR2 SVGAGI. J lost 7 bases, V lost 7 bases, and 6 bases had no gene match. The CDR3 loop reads CASTPGGPNEQFF. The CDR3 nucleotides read TGTGCCAGCACCCCGGGAGGGCCGAATGAGCAGTTCTTC.

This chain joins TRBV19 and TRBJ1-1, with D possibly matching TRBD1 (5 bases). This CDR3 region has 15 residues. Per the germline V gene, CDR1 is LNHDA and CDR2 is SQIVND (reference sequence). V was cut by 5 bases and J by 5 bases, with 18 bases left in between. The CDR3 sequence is CASSLGGASSTEAFF. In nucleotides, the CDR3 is TGTGCCAGTAGTCTGGGAGGGGCCTCCAGTACTGAAGCTTTCTTT.

The CDR3 region has the DNA TGTGCCGCTAGCGCCGATTTGGGAGGGGCCAACGTCCTGACTTTC. Amino acid sequence: CAASADLGGANVLTF. The chain links TRBV19 to TRBJ2-6, with D perhaps TRBD2 (6 bases). The CDR3 runs to 15 residues. Germline assignment: CDR1 LNHDA and CDR2 SQIVND (reference sequence). Trimming removed 11 bases from V and 4 bases from J, with 18 bases in between.

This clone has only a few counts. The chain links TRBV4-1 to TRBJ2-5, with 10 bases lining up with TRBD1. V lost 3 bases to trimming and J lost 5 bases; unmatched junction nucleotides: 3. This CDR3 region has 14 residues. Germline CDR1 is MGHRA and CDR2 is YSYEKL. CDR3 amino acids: CASSQDRGTETQYF. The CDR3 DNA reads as TGCGCCAGCAGCCAGGACAGGGGGACGGAGACCCAGTACTTC.

This CDR3 is CASSIGNTGELFF. The CDR3 DNA is TGTGCCAGTAGTATCGGGAACACCGGGGAGCTGTTTTTT. V gene TRBV19 combines with J gene TRBJ2-2, with unresolved D. The V end lost 3 bases, the J end lost 1 base, and 3 bases lay between the germline ends. This CDR3 spans 13 amino acids. Germline assignment: CDR1 LNHDA and CDR2 SQIVND (reference sequence).

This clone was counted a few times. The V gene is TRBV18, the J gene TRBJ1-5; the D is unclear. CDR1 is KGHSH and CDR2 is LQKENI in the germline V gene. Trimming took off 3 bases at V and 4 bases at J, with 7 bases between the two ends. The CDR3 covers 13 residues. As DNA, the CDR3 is TGTGCCAGCTCACCCCTCCAGAATCAGCCCCAGCATTTT. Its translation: CASSPLQNQPQHF. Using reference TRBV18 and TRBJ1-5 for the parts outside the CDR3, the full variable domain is NAGVMQNPRHLVRRRGQEARLRCSPMKGHSHVYWYRQLPEEGLKFMVYLQKENIIDESGMPKERFSAEFPKEGPSILRIQQVVRGDSAAYFCASSPLQNQPQHFGDGTRLSIL.

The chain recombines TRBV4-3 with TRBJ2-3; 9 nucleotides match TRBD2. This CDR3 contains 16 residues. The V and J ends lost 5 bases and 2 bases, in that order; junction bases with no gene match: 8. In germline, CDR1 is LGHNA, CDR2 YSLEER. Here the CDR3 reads CASSSGTSWITDTQYF. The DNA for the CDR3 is TGCGCCAGCAGCTCTGGGACTAGCTGGATCACAGATACGCAGTATTTT.

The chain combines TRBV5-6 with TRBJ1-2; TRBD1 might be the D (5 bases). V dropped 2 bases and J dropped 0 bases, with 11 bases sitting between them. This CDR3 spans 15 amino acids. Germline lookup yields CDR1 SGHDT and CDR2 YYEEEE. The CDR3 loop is CASSFWTSPNYGYTF. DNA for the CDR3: TGTGCCAGCAGCTTCTGGACAAGCCCTAACTATGGCTACACCTTC.

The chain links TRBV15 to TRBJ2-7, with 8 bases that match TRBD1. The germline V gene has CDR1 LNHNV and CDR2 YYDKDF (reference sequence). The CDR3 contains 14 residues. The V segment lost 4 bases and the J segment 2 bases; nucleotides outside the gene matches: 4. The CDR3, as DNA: TGTGCCACCAGCACCAGGACAGGGCCCTACGAGCAGTACTTC. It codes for CATSTRTGPYEQYF.

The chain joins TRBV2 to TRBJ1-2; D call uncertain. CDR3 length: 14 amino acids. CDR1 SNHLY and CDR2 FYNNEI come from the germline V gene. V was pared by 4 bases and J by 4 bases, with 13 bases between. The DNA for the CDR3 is TGTGCCAGCAGTGGTGGAGAGGCCCTCTATGGCTACACCTTC. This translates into CASSGGEALYGYTF.

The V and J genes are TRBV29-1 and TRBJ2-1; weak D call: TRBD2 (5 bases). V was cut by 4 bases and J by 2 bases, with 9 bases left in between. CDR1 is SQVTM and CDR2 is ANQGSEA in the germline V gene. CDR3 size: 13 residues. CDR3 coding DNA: TGCAGCGTTGTCGGACTGGCCTACAATGAGCAGTTCTTC. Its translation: CSVVGLAYNEQFF.

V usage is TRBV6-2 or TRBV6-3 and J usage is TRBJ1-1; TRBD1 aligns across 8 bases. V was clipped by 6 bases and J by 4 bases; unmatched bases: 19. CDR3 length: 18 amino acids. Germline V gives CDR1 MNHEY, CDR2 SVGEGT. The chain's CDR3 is CASSQMAGGAGWSTEAFF. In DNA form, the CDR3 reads TGTGCCAGCAGCCAGATGGCAGGGGGCGCGGGTTGGAGCACTGAAGCTTTCTTT.

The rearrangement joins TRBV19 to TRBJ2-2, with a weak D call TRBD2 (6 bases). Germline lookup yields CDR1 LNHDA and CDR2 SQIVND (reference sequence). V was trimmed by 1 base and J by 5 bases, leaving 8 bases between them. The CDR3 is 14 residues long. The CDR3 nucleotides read TGTGCCAGTAGTATAGGTCGGGGGACCGGGGAGCTGTTTTTT. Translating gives CASSIGRGTGELFF.

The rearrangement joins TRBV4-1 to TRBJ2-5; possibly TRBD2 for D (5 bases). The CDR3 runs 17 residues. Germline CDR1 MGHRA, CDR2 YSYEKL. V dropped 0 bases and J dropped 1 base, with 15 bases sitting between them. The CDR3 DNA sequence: TGCGCCAGCAGCCAAGAGTGGGCGATAGCGATCCAAGAGACCCAGTACTTC. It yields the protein CASSQEWAIAIQETQYF.